The sequence of this T cell receptor beta chain was determined in a study of Ad26.COV2.S vaccination and SARS-CoV-2 variants. General study points: Greater spike-specific TCR breadth was seen in vaccine recipients than in placebo recipients.

The CDR3 runs 14 residues. V lost 4 bases to trimming and J lost 0 bases; unmatched junction nucleotides: 3. CDR1 and CDR2 from the germline V gene are SNHLY and FYNNEI. Described treatment: some 20 received Ad26.COV2.S at low or high dose, single or two shots; roughly 5 received placebo; per-sample allocation not given. At day 63 after the first vaccine or placebo injection, samples were drawn. Concerning this clone: Antigen unknown.

Data came from immunoSEQ multiplex PCR; TCRdb stores just in-frame clones and leaves some out. The sample lists 440,000 or so clones, about 89% occurring once. The chain employs TRBV2 and TRBJ2-7; 7 bases fit TRBD2. The TCR sequence derives from a person aged 18-65 years who received the Ad26.COV2.S COVID-19 vaccine or a placebo. The sequenced sample was peripheral blood, obtained in a trial of Ad26.COV2.S vaccine versus placebo. The CDR3 bases are TGTGCCAGCAGTGGGACTAGTATCTCCTACGAGCAGTACTTC. The encoded protein is CASSGTSISYEQYF.